This T cell receptor (beta chain) was found in a study of radiotherapy plus CTLA-4 blockade in lung cancer listed by TCRdb under 2018. Broadly, across the study: Among the enrolled patients, 18% had an objective response, and roughly 30% reached disease control. Points the paper makes about the study in general: After treatment with radiotherapy and ipilimumab, TCR clones that came from tumors expanded in the peripheral blood. The strongest predictors of response, as reported, were early dynamic changes in blood T cell clones along with a rise in serum interferon-beta after radiation.

The germline V gene supplies CDR1 MNHEY and CDR2 SVGAGI. V is cut back by 2 bases and J by 6 bases, with 5 bases in the junction unmatched. The CDR3 spans 14 residues, from the cysteine through the phenylalanine. Kept here is only the CDR3 DNA, which spans 42 bases and is read in frame from base 1. The study tested focal radiation therapy combined with CTLA-4 blockade (ipilimumab) in patients with chemo-refractory metastatic non-small-cell lung cancer. This clone was found a few times. The antigen this receptor binds is unknown. No base quality information exists; no much larger clone differs at one position. Receptor libraries were prepared by the immunoSEQ multiplex PCR assay. Imported from immuneACCESS, the table was reduced by TCRdb to in-frame sequences with V and J called. These copies leave out some clones; in studies compared against another copy, an unresolved V gene accounts for under half, and the cause of the remainder is not known. The sample contains about 14,000 clones, about 71% of them found a single time. 45% to 55% of the sample goes to the ten largest clones.

The source was peripheral blood, collected from a patient treated with radiotherapy plus ipilimumab. Here the chain combines TRBV6-5 and TRBJ1-1; 8 nucleotides in the junction match TRBD1. The TCR sequence derives from a human donor with non-small cell lung cancer whose response to radiotherapy plus ipilimumab could not be evaluated. In nucleotides, the sequence is TGTGCCAGCAGTTACCCGGAGACAGGGGCTGAAGCTTTCTTT. Its protein product is CASSYPETGAEAFF.